This TCR beta chain comes out of a study of shared clonotypes between healthy human individuals. Study context: Used for every donor were three CD4 naive, three CD4 memory, two CD8 naive and one CD8 memory plate. Whole-study results and caveats: An expected dependence of interdonor clonotype sharing on sequencing depth was noted.

The CDR3 extends over 13 amino acids. CDR1 is SGHRS and CDR2 is YFSETQ in the germline V gene. V was pared by 4 bases and J by 3 bases, with 11 bases between. TCRdb's copy holds only in-frame clones and misses some; the assay was immunoSEQ multiplex PCR. The sample shows over 400,000 clones, approximately 95% of them seen only once. A note on this clone: Its cognate antigen is unknown.

The chain has TRBV5-1 and TRBJ2-7; D perhaps matches TRBD1 (6 bases). The sample consisted of naive CD4+ T cells sorted from blood. This sample's subset: CD45RA+ positively selected. The TCR was taken from a woman in her thirties in good health. This chain's CDR3 is CASSRGQNYEQYF. The CDR3 DNA sequence: TGCGCCAGCAGCAGAGGACAGAACTACGAGCAGTACTTC.